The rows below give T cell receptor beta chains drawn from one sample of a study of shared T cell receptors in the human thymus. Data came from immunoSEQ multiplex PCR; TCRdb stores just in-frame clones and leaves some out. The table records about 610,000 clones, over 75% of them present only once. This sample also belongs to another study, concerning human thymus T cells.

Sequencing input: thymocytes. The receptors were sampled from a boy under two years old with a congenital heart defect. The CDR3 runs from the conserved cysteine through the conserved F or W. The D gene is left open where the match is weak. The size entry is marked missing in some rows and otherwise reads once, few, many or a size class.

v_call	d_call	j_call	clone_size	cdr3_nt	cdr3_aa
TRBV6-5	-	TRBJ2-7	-	TGTGCCAGCAGTCAGGGAAAACGGTCCTACGAGCAGTACTTC	CASSQGKRSYEQYF
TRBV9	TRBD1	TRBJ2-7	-	TGTGCCAGCAGCGCGGGACAGGACTTCTACGAGCAGTACTTC	CASSAGQDFYEQYF
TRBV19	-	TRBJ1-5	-	TGTGCCAGTAGTACCGGGGACGGGGGTAATCAGCCCCAGCATTTT	CASSTGDGGNQPQHF
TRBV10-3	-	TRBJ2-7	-	TGTGCCACCGGGACTGAGAGCTCCTACGAGCAGTACTTC	CATGTESSYEQYF
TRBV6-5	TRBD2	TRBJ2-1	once	TGTGCCAGCACTCGACTAGCGGGAGTGGGGGAGCAGTTCTTC	CASTRLAGVGEQFF
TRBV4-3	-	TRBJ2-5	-	TGCGCCAGCAGCCAAGATCTCAGACTGAACCAAGAGACCCAGTACTTC	CASSQDLRLNQETQYF
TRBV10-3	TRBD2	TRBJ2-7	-	TGTGCCATCAGTGACGTGGGAGGGAGTAGCGAGCAGTACTTC	CAISDVGGSSEQYF
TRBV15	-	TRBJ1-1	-	TGTGCCACCAGCAGAGATAGAGGGCCGAACACTGAAGCTTTCTTT	CATSRDRGPNTEAFF
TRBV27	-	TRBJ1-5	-	TGTGCCAGCAGTTCGGGGAGATATAGCAATCAGCCCCAGCATTTT	CASSSGRYSNQPQHF
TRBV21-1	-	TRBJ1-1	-	TGTGCCAGCCGAAAGGGGGAAATAAACACTGAAGCTTTCTTT	CASRKGEINTEAFF
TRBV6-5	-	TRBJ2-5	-	TGTGCCAGCAGGAGAACCTACCAAGAGACCCAGTACTTC	CASRRTYQETQYF
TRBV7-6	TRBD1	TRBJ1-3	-	TGTGCCAGCAGCTACTACAGGGGGTTATCCTCTGGAAACACCATATATTTT	CASSYYRGLSSGNTIYF
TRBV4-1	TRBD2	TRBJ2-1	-	TGCGCCAGCAGCCAAGGAACTAGCGGGAGGGCCTTCCGGTCCCATGAGCAGTTCTTC	CASSQGTSGRAFRSHEQFF
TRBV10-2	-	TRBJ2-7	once	TGCGCCAGCACACGCCGGGAGTACGGGGACGAGCAGTACTTC	CASTRREYGDEQYF
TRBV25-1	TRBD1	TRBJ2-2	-	TGTGCCAGCAGTGACCAGACAGGGGGAAGGACCGGGGAGCTGTTTTTT	CASSDQTGGRTGELFF
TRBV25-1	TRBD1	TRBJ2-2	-	TGTGCCAGCAGTGAATGGAGTCAGGGGGCCACCGGGGAGCTGTTTTTT	CASSEWSQGATGELFF
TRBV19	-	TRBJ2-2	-	TGTGCCAGTAGTATAGATCGCCAGGCCAAAGCGAACACCGGGGAGCTGTTTTTT	CASSIDRQAKANTGELFF
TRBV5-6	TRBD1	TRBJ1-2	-	TGTGCCAGCAGCTTGGAGAAGGGGGCTCATGGCTACACCTTC	CASSLEKGAHGYTF
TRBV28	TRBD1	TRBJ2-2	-	TGTGCCAGCAGTTTAATCTTTAGGGACAGGGGGCTCACCGGGGAGCTGTTTTTT	CASSLIFRDRGLTGELFF
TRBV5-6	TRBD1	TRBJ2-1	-	TGTGCCAGCAGCGCTCGTGGGGACAGGGACAATGAGCAGTTCTTC	CASSARGDRDNEQFF
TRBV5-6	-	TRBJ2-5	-	TGTGCCAGCAGCTTGGACGGGGGTAGCCAAGAGACCCAGTACTTC	CASSLDGGSQETQYF
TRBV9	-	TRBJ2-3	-	TGTGCCAGCAGCCTCGGCGGAGGGAGCACAGATACGCAGTATTTT	CASSLGGGSTDTQYF
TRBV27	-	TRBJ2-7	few	TGTGCCAGCAGTTTAGGGCAGGGGTCCTACGAGCAGTACTTC	CASSLGQGSYEQYF